The 24 T cell receptor beta chains listed next were all sequenced from one sample in a study of CD8 T cells in ankylosing spondylitis. Via MiXCR, TCRdb re-called the 5' RACE reads, giving one row per CDR3 protein. The table has about 31,000 distinct CDR3 sequences, approximately 7.1% seen once. The sequencing sample was made of blood, either unsorted or a sorted T cell fraction (not recorded which). The receptor source for this set is a male donor with ankylosing spondylitis or in good health (not recorded which).

This clonotype was seen repeatedly, ten times or more. This sequence joins TRBV7-6 and TRBJ2-2, with TRBD2 identical over 8 bases. CDR1 and CDR2 (germline): SGHVS, FNYEAQ. V shed 4 bases, J shed 5 bases, and the junction held 3 bases outside the gene matches. CDR3 length equals 14 residues. The chain's CDR3 is CASSSGGATGELFF. The CDR3 nucleotides read TGTGCCAGCAGCTCGGGGGGGGCAACCGGGGAGCTGTTTTTT.

This clonotype was detected a few times. The chain joins TRBV7-2 to TRBJ2-3; 10 nucleotides agree with TRBD2. The CDR3 has 15 residues. CDR1 SGHTA and CDR2 FQGNSA come from the germline V gene. After removal of 6 bases from V and 0 bases from J, the junction contained 3 bases not matched to a gene. CDR3 coding DNA: TGTGCCAGCAGACGGACTAGCGGTAGCACAGATACGCAGTATTTT. Protein: CASRRTSGSTDTQYF.

Ten or more counts support this clonotype. The chain employs TRBV20-1 and TRBJ1-2; D not certain. Germline CDR1 DFQATT, CDR2 SNEGSKA (reference sequence). The CDR3 is 15 residues long. Trimming took off 1 base at V and 3 bases at J, with 15 bases between the two ends. The DNA of the CDR3 is TGCAGTGCTAGAGTTAGACCTGAGGCCCACTATGGCTACACCTTC. It specifies CSARVRPEAHYGYTF.

In this sample, this clonotype turned up many times. The rearrangement uses TRBV20-1 and TRBJ2-5; 8 nucleotides agree with TRBD1. CDR1 is DFQATT and CDR2 is SNEGSKA in the germline V gene (reference sequence). The CDR3 runs to 15 residues. The trim removed 0 bases at V and 4 bases at J, leaving 7 bases unmatched. The CDR3 region is CSARDPRQGRETQYF. CDR3 sequence (DNA): TGCAGTGCTAGAGATCCCCGACAGGGGAGAGAGACCCAGTACTTC.

This clonotype came up many times. The chain couples TRBV29-1 to TRBJ2-7, with D perhaps TRBD1 (6 bases). The length of the CDR3 is 13 residues. V gave up 4 bases and J gave up 3 bases, with 13 bases separating them. Germline V CDR1 and CDR2: SQVTM, ANQGSEA. The CDR3 reads CSVGGQKNYEQYF. For the CDR3, the DNA is TGCAGCGTTGGCGGACAGAAAAACTACGAGCAGTACTTC.

The CDR3 reads CASSVEWSGEQYF. The CDR3 DNA reads TGTGCCAGCAGCGTAGAATGGTCGGGCGAGCAGTACTTC. This chain connects TRBV9 to TRBJ2-7, with D hard to call. The CDR3 contains 13 residues. The V and J ends lost 0 bases and 6 bases respectively, with 10 bases between them. From germline, CDR1 is SGDLS and CDR2 YYNGEE.

This clonotype showed up just once. One junction end disagrees with the germline gene, perhaps due to a read error. The chain has TRBV12-3 or TRBV12-4 and TRBJ2-7, with 8 bases that match TRBD1. The CDR3 covers 13 residues. The CDR3 reads CTSTQDRAGEQYF. CDR3 sequence (DNA): TGTACCAGCACCCAGGACAGGGCGGGGGAGCAGTACTTC.

This clonotype showed up many times. The V gene is TRBV13, the J gene TRBJ2-1; 8 bases match TRBD1. Germline V gives CDR1 PRHDT, CDR2 FYEKMQ (reference sequence). V shed 4 bases and J 5 bases; nucleotides not matched to a gene: 10. The CDR3 totals 16 residues. The DNA of the CDR3 is TGTGCCAGCAGCTCCCTATGGACAGGGAGGAACAATGAGCAGTTCTTC. Its protein is CASSSLWTGRNNEQFF.

This clonotype appeared many times. This chain joins TRBV6-1 and TRBJ2-5; 12 positions match TRBD2. V was clipped by 7 bases and J by 0 bases; unmatched bases: 6. The CDR3 consists of 16 residues. The germline gives CDR1 MNHNS, CDR2 SASEGT. CDR3 in amino acids: CASTRTSGAYQETQYF. The CDR3 nucleotides are TGTGCCAGCACCAGGACTAGCGGGGCGTACCAAGAGACCCAGTACTTC.

At least ten counts were recorded for this clonotype. The J gene is TRBJ2-7, the V gene TRBV12-3 or TRBV12-4, with D perhaps matching TRBD1 (6 bases). The V gene lost 5 bases and the J gene lost 5 bases, with 16 bases spanning the gap. The CDR3 loop spans 14 amino acids. CDR3: CASSPSRGSDEQYF. The CDR3 DNA reads as TGTGCCAGCAGTCCCTCCAGGGGTTCTGACGAGCAGTACTTC.

This clonotype was detected many times. The chain couples TRBV9 to TRBJ2-7; perhaps TRBD2 as D (6 bases). CDR3 size: 14 residues. Germline values: CDR1 SGDLS, CDR2 YYNGEE. V gave up 2 bases and J gave up 1 base, with 10 bases separating them. In nucleotides, the CDR3 is TGTGCCAGCAGCGTGGGACTTTCATCCTACGAGCAGTACTTC. Residues: CASSVGLSSYEQYF.

This clonotype ranks as medium-sized (0.01 to 0.1%). The chain joins TRBV20-1 to TRBJ2-2; 10 bases are shared with TRBD2. This CDR3 region has 16 residues. Losses at the gene ends were 6 bases for V and 6 bases for J; bases not matched to a gene: 13. Looked up from germline, CDR1 is DFQATT and CDR2 is SNEGSKA (reference sequence). CDR3 DNA: TGCAGTGCCGCGCCAGCGGGAGGGGTACGCGCCGGGGAGCTGTTTTTT. This translates into CSAAPAGGVRAGELFF.

In its sample, this clonotype was seen many times. This chain connects TRBV3-1 to TRBJ2-1; no clear D gene. Trimming removed 0 bases from V and 9 bases from J, with 12 bases in between. The CDR3 has 14 amino acids. CDR1 and CDR2 from the germline V gene are LGHDT and YNNKEL (reference sequence). The DNA for the CDR3 is TGTGCCAGCAGCCAAGAGCTGGGCAGAGGTGAGCAGTTCTTC. Translation gives CASSQELGRGEQFF.

This clonotype appeared a few times. The chain is built from TRBV28 and TRBJ1-2; tentative D call: TRBD1 (5 bases). CDR3 length: 15 residues. Germline loops: CDR1 MDHEN, CDR2 SYDVKM. The V end lost 5 bases, the J end lost 2 bases, and 15 bases lay between the germline ends. This CDR3 is CASSPPDTRNYGYTF. CDR3 bases: TGTGCCAGCAGTCCTCCGGACACTCGGAACTATGGCTACACCTTC.

This clonotype was recorded many times. The CDR3 is CASSLRREGGTDTQYF. The CDR3 nucleotides are TGTGCCAGCAGCTTGCGCAGGGAGGGAGGCACAGATACGCAGTATTTT. The chain uses TRBV5-8 and TRBJ2-3; 7 bases are shared with TRBD2. J lost 1 base, V lost 1 base, and 6 bases had no gene match. The CDR3 consists of 16 residues. Germline V gene lookup returns CDR1 SGHTS and CDR2 YDEGEE. Drawing the rest from reference TRBV5-8 and TRBJ2-3, the complete variable domain is EAGVTQSPTHLIKTRGQQATLRCSPISGHTSVYWYQQALGLGLQFLLWYDEGEERNRGNFPPRFSGRQFPNYSSELNVNALELEDSALYLCASSLRREGGTDTQYFGPGTRLTVL.

This clonotype was seen repeatedly, ten times or more. This chain joins TRBV7-2 and TRBJ2-7; the D gene is possibly TRBD2 (6 bases). Trimming left V 5 bases short and J 2 bases short, with 16 bases between. The CDR3 loop spans 15 amino acids. Germline loops: CDR1 SGHTA, CDR2 FQGNSA. The CDR3 sequence: CASSQASEGPYEQYF. DNA for the CDR3: TGTGCCAGCAGCCAGGCTAGCGAAGGGCCCTACGAGCAGTACTTC.

This clonotype was seen ten or more times. The chain recombines TRBV15 with TRBJ1-4, with 8 bases fitting TRBD1. This CDR3 has 16 residues. CDR1 LNHNV and CDR2 YYDKDF come from the germline V gene (reference sequence). V dropped 0 bases and J dropped 8; count of bases not matched to a gene: 8. CDR3 sequence (DNA): TGTGCCACCAGCAGAGATTGGACAGGGAATCGCGAAAAACTGTTTTTT. Amino acids: CATSRDWTGNREKLFF. Full variable domain (missing parts from reference TRBV15 and TRBJ1-4): DAMVIQNPRYQVTQFGKPVTLSCSQTLNHNVMYWYQQKSSQAPKLLFHYYDKDFNNEADTPDNFQSRRPNTSFCFLDIRSPGLGDTAMYLCATSRDWTGNREKLFFGSGTQLSVL.

This chain uses TRBV29-1 with TRBJ2-6; D not certain. The CDR3 runs 14 residues. V was trimmed by 7 bases and J by 4 bases, leaving 14 bases between them. Germline V gene data show CDR1 as SQVTM and CDR2 as ANQGSEA. CDR3 nucleotides: TGCAGCGCCGACACGGTCGGAGGGGCCAACGTCCTGACTTTC. Translated: CSADTVGGANVLTF.

This clonotype was counted ten times or more. The chain has TRBV5-1 and TRBJ2-1; D gene uncertain. V gave up 3 bases and J gave up 8 bases, with 18 bases separating them. Germline CDR1 is SGHRS and CDR2 is YFSETQ. The CDR3 covers 15 residues. CDR3 nucleotides: TGCGCCAGCAGCTGGGCGGAGTGGGGTGACGATGAGCAGTTCTTC. It yields the protein CASSWAEWGDDEQFF. Filled out from reference TRBV5-1 and TRBJ2-1, the complete variable domain reads KAGVTQTPRYLIKTRGQQVTLSCSPISGHRSVSWYQQTPGQGLQFLFEYFSETQRNKGNFPGRFSGRQFSNSRSEMNVSTLELGDSALYLCASSWAEWGDDEQFFGPGTRLTVL.

This clonotype is labeled as medium-sized. The chain is built from TRBV27 and TRBJ2-7; D gene uncertain. Germline V gene lookup returns CDR1 MNHEY and CDR2 SMNVEV (reference sequence). The V and J ends lost 3 bases and 6 bases respectively, with 12 bases between them. There are 13 residues in the CDR3. CDR3 sequence (DNA): TGTGCCAGCAGTTTCGCCCGATCCGCCGAGCAGTACTTC. This sequence encodes CASSFARSAEQYF.

This clonotype has at least ten counts. V is TRBV12-3 or TRBV12-4 and J is TRBJ2-2; 9 bases fit TRBD1. After removal of 6 bases from V and 3 bases from J, the junction contained 5 bases not matched to a gene. The CDR3 loop spans 15 amino acids. This CDR3 is CASSLTGGYTGELFF. Written as DNA, the CDR3 is TGTGCCAGCAGCTTGACAGGGGGGTACACCGGGGAGCTGTTTTTT.

By sample fraction, this clonotype is medium-sized. The chain has TRBV5-1 and TRBJ2-5, with D possibly TRBD2 on 6 matching bases. V lost 3 bases to trimming and J lost 7 bases, with 22 bases between them. CDR1 and CDR2 (germline): SGHRS, YFSETQ. This CDR3 contains 16 residues. The CDR3 reads CASSSYPREIGGTQYF. The CDR3 DNA reads TGCGCCAGCAGCTCCTATCCCCGGGAGATCGGTGGGACCCAGTACTTC.

This clonotype was recorded many times. V is TRBV9 and J is TRBJ2-2; 11 nucleotides align to TRBD2. The CDR3 runs 16 residues. Trimming at V came to 4 bases and at J to 5 bases, leaving 7 bases not matched to a gene. Germline V CDR1 and CDR2: SGDLS, YYNGEE. The CDR3 nucleotides read TGTGCCAGCAGCACCCGACTAGCGGGAAAAACCGGGGAGCTGTTTTTT. This translates into CASSTRLAGKTGELFF.

This clonotype was counted at least ten times. This chain uses TRBV5-1 with TRBJ2-3; possible D gene TRBD1, 5 bases. Germline V gene data show CDR1 as SGHRS and CDR2 as YFSETQ. V was shortened by 0 bases and J by 1 base, with 12 bases between the two germline ends. The CDR3 runs to 16 residues. For the CDR3, the DNA is TGCGCCAGCAGCTTGGAGGGGCGAGGAGGCACAGATACGCAGTATTTT. Translated: CASSLEGRGGTDTQYF.